This is a list of T cell receptor beta chains from one sample in a study of blood T cell repertoires in COVID-19. TCRdb keeps only in-frame clones here, not all; method: immunoSEQ multiplex PCR. Found here are some 53,000 clones, around 90% of them singletons; the top ten hold 2.5% to 3.5%. The source material was peripheral blood. The receptors were sampled from a human donor in a cohort sampled during active COVID-19. The CDR3 runs from the conserved cysteine through the conserved F or W. The D gene is left open where the match is weak. The listing skips clone size in some rows; elsewhere it reads once, few, many or a size class.

DNA,CDR3,J,size,D,V,length
TGTGCCAGCAGCCGGGAGGGTTGGGAGCAGTACTTC,CASSREGWEQYF,TRBJ2-7,NA,TRBD2,TRBV6-6,12
TGTGCCAGCAGCTTAGCGCGACAGGGGTGGGGTGAGCAGTTCTTC,CASSLARQGWGEQFF,TRBJ2-1,NA,TRBD1,TRBV11-2,15
TGTGCCAGCAATTGGGGGACAGGGGCAGATACGCAGTATTTT,CASNWGTGADTQYF,TRBJ2-3,NA,TRBD1,TRBV6-6,14
TGTGCCAGCAGCCAGCAGGGGGCGGCTAATGAAAAACTGTTTTTT,CASSQQGAANEKLFF,TRBJ1-4,NA,TRBD1,TRBV4-2,15
TGTGCCAGCAGCTTGATCACCGGTGGGGGACTAGCGACCTACGAGCAGTACTTC,CASSLITGGGLATYEQYF,TRBJ2-7,NA,TRBD2,TRBV5-6,18
TGTGCCATCAGTAGACCGGGACAAGCCTACGAGCAGTACTTC,CAISRPGQAYEQYF,TRBJ2-7,NA,NA,TRBV10-3,14
TGTGCCAGTACACCCGGGACACTGAACACTGAAGCTTTCTTT,CASTPGTLNTEAFF,TRBJ1-1,NA,NA,TRBV19,14
TGTGCCAGCAGTAAAGGGACAGGGCTTATGAACACTGAAGCTTTCTTT,CASSKGTGLMNTEAFF,TRBJ1-1,NA,TRBD1,TRBV2,16
TGCGCCAGCAGTCGCGAGCAGGGGTGGTACACTGAAGCTTTCTTT,CASSREQGWYTEAFF,TRBJ1-1,NA,NA,TRBV4-1,15
TGTGCCAGCAGCTCAGGGGGAAATAGCAATCAGCCCCAGCATTTT,CASSSGGNSNQPQHF,TRBJ1-5,NA,TRBD1,TRBV11-2,15
TGTGCCACCCTCGGCGGGACAGGGTCTACCTATGGCTACACCTTC,CATLGGTGSTYGYTF,TRBJ1-2,NA,TRBD1,TRBV19,15
TGCGCCAGCAGCCAAGACGCGGGAAGAGCACAGACCCAGTACTTC,CASSQDAGRAQTQYF,TRBJ2-5,NA,NA,TRBV4-1,15
TGTGCTAGTGCCCTCAGCGGGAACTACGAGCAGTACTTC,CASALSGNYEQYF,TRBJ2-7,NA,TRBD2,TRBV12-5,13
TGCGCCAGCAGCTGGGACACCTACGAGCAGTACTTC,CASSWDTYEQYF,TRBJ2-7,NA,NA,TRBV5-1,12
TGTGCCAGCAGCGCCGGACTAGCGGGGAGCAATGAGCAGTTCTTC,CASSAGLAGSNEQFF,TRBJ2-1,once,TRBD2,TRBV5-6,15
TGTGCCAGCAGCGTAGCCAGCGGGAGCGTCGGTGAGCAGTTCTTC,CASSVASGSVGEQFF,TRBJ2-1,NA,TRBD2,TRBV9,15
TGCGCCAGCAGCTTGGATCCAGGGCGAAATGAGCAGTTCTTC,CASSLDPGRNEQFF,TRBJ2-1,NA,NA,TRBV5-1,14
TGTGCCAGTAGTAGCCGGGACAGGGGGCTGAACACTGAAGCTTTCTTT,CASSSRDRGLNTEAFF,TRBJ1-1,NA,TRBD1,TRBV19,16
TGTGCCAGCAGCCCATCCGCGCCTAGCACTGAAGCTTTCTTT,CASSPSAPSTEAFF,TRBJ1-1,NA,NA,TRBV6-6,14
TGTGCCAGCTCCATTAGCAGGGGTGGAAATCAGCCCCAGCATTTT,CASSISRGGNQPQHF,TRBJ1-5,once,NA,TRBV18,15
TGCGCCAGCAGCTTGGGCAGGGCCGTCTACGAGCAGTACTTC,CASSLGRAVYEQYF,TRBJ2-7,NA,NA,TRBV5-1,14
TGTGCCGTGGGACAGGGAGGCAATCAGCCCCAGCATTTT,CAVGQGGNQPQHF,TRBJ1-5,NA,TRBD1,TRBV30,13
TGTGCCAGCAGTTTATCCAGGGCAGGCAATCAGCCCCAGCATTTT,CASSLSRAGNQPQHF,TRBJ1-5,few,NA,TRBV27,15
TGTGCCAGCAGCCAAGGGCGGTATGGCTACACCTTC,CASSQGRYGYTF,TRBJ1-2,once,NA,TRBV14,12
TGTGCCAGCAGCCGTCGGGGGGGTGGGACTGAAGCTTTCTTT,CASSRRGGGTEAFF,TRBJ1-1,NA,NA,TRBV9,14
TGCGCCAGCAGCCCTGGACTAGCGGGGACTAGCACAGATACGCAGTATTTT,CASSPGLAGTSTDTQYF,TRBJ2-3,NA,TRBD2,TRBV5-1,17
TGTGCCAGCAGTTACTCGACAGGGGGGACTTATGGCTACACCTTC,CASSYSTGGTYGYTF,TRBJ1-2,NA,TRBD1,TRBV6-5,15
TGTGCCAGCAGCTTAAATCCGGGAATAGATACGCAGTATTTT,CASSLNPGIDTQYF,TRBJ2-3,NA,NA,TRBV11-2,14
TGCGCCAGCAGCTTGGACCAGCGGGAGTTAGATACGCAGTATTTT,CASSLDQRELDTQYF,TRBJ2-3,NA,TRBD2,TRBV5-1,15
TGTGCCAGCAGTTTAGGGCTAGCGGCTAATGAGCAGTTCTTC,CASSLGLAANEQFF,TRBJ2-1,NA,TRBD2,TRBV28,14
TGTGCCAGCAGCTTACAGGGGGTCTCCGAGCAGTACTTC,CASSLQGVSEQYF,TRBJ2-7,NA,TRBD1,TRBV5-4,13